The rows below give T cell receptor beta chains drawn from one sample of a study of technical replicates of blood from several donors. Repertoires were generated with immunoSEQ multiplex PCR, while TCRdb's copy carries only in-frame clones and drops some. The table shows fewer than 90,000 clones, with over 75% occurring only once. The sample comprised T cells isolated from PBMCs. All receptors come from a human donor in good health. The CDR3 runs from the conserved cysteine through the conserved F or W. Fields, in order: D gene, clone size, J gene, V gene, CDR3 protein, CDR3 DNA. D genes are given only for firm matches. Clone size is not always given. Where it is, it says once, few, many or a class for expanded clones.

>.|.|TRBJ2-3|TRBV7-7
CASSHTSSSTDTQYF
TGTGCCAGCAGTCATACTAGCTCTTCCACAGATACGCAGTATTTT
>TRBD1|.|TRBJ1-4|TRBV4-3
CASSQDRDRGNEKLFF
TGCGCCAGCAGCCAAGACCGGGACAGGGGAAATGAAAAACTGTTTTTT
>TRBD2|.|TRBJ2-3|TRBV4-1
CASSQGLAGTDTQYF
TGCGCCAGCAGCCAAGGACTAGCGGGGACAGATACGCAGTATTTT
>.|.|TRBJ1-5|TRBV19
CASSRAVNQPQHF
TGTGCCAGTAGTAGGGCCGTCAATCAGCCCCAGCATTTT
>.|.|TRBJ1-4|TRBV19
CASSIYGNEKLFF
TGTGCCAGTAGTATATACGGGAATGAAAAACTGTTTTTT
>TRBD1|.|TRBJ2-2|TRBV19
CASISTGGTGELFF
TGTGCCAGTATCTCGACAGGGGGCACCGGGGAGCTGTTTTTT
>TRBD1|.|TRBJ2-7|TRBV27
CASSFGTGGSYEQYF
TGTGCCAGCAGTTTTGGGACAGGGGGGTCCTACGAGCAGTACTTC
>.|.|TRBJ2-7|TRBV6-5
CASSGTSFPYEQYF
TGTGCCAGCAGCGGAACTAGCTTCCCCTACGAGCAGTACTTC
>TRBD1|.|TRBJ2-3|TRBV15
CATSARQGYGDTQYF
TGTGCCACCAGCGCACGACAGGGGTATGGAGATACGCAGTATTTT
>.|.|TRBJ2-3|TRBV9
CASSGVTGDTQYF
TGTGCCAGCAGCGGAGTAACGGGGGATACGCAGTATTTT
>.|few|TRBJ1-2|TRBV10-3
CAIAIQDYGYTF
TGTGCCATCGCCATACAGGACTATGGCTACACCTTC
>TRBD1|.|TRBJ2-5|TRBV6-1
CASRETGTETQYF
TGTGCCAGCAGGGAGACAGGGACGGAGACCCAGTACTTC
>.|.|TRBJ2-7|TRBV28
CASSGGEQYF
TGTGCCAGCAGCGGAGGCGAGCAGTACTTC
>.|.|TRBJ1-1|TRBV29-1
CSVRLGGTEAFF
TGCAGCGTTCGGCTCGGAGGGACTGAAGCTTTCTTT
>.|.|TRBJ1-2|TRBV9
CASSAGGADGYTF
TGTGCCAGCAGCGCCGGAGGGGCAGATGGCTACACCTTC
>.|.|TRBJ2-7|TRBV4-3
CASSQGEGRGWYEQYF
TGCGCCAGCAGCCAAGGGGAAGGCAGGGGTTGGTACGAGCAGTACTTC
>TRBD1|.|TRBJ2-4|TRBV19
CASSTPMDRVLDIQYF
TGTGCCAGTAGTACACCCATGGACAGGGTGTTAGACATTCAGTACTTC
>TRBD1|.|TRBJ1-2|TRBV4-3
CASSQTLGTGYGYTF
TGCGCCAGCAGCCAGACCCTCGGGACAGGGTATGGCTACACCTTC
>TRBD1|.|TRBJ1-5|TRBV2
CASSETPPGQAVRPQHF
TGTGCCAGCAGTGAAACCCCTCCGGGACAGGCCGTTCGGCCCCAGCATTTT
>.|.|TRBJ2-5|TRBV19
CASSIVEGKETQYF
TGTGCCAGTAGTATAGTAGAGGGTAAGGAGACCCAGTACTTC
>TRBD2|.|TRBJ2-1|TRBV2
CASSEDTLAHEQFF
TGTGCCAGCAGTGAAGACACACTAGCGCATGAGCAGTTCTTC
>TRBD1|.|TRBJ1-1|TRBV7-2
CASSLEGQGITEAFF
TGTGCCAGCAGCTTAGAGGGACAGGGGATCACTGAAGCTTTCTTT
>.|.|TRBJ2-7|TRBV7-9
CASSLGASSYEQYF
TGTGCCAGCAGCTTAGGGGCCAGCTCCTACGAGCAGTACTTC
>TRBD1|once|TRBJ1-1|TRBV7-8
CATQRTGLETEAFF
TGTGCCACCCAGAGGACAGGGCTGGAGACTGAAGCTTTCTTT
>.|once|TRBJ2-5|TRBV29-1
CSLDSQETQYF
TGCAGCTTGGACAGCCAAGAGACCCAGTACTTC
>.|.|TRBJ2-1|TRBV7-9
CASGGGARSYNEQFF
TGTGCCAGCGGAGGGGGGGCCCGCTCCTACAATGAGCAGTTCTTC
>.|.|TRBJ2-7|TRBV11-2
CASSLDTLSYEQYF
TGTGCCAGCAGCTTAGATACTCTCTCCTACGAGCAGTACTTC
>.|.|TRBJ1-1|TRBV19
CASSVGVEAFF
TGTGCCAGTAGCGTCGGAGTTGAAGCTTTCTTT
>TRBD2|.|TRBJ2-1|TRBV30
CAWRTSGGGNEQFF
TGTGCCTGGAGAACTAGCGGGGGGGGCAATGAGCAGTTCTTC
>.|.|TRBJ2-7|TRBV4-1
CASSQDPLRIDYEQYF
TGCGCCAGCAGCCAAGATCCCCTGCGGATCGACTACGAGCAGTACTTC
>.|.|TRBJ2-2|TRBV6-1
CASSEAMGRFGGELFF
TGTGCCAGCAGTGAAGCGATGGGGCGCTTTGGCGGGGAGCTGTTTTTT
>TRBD2|.|TRBJ2-1|TRBV9
CASSVDGGGPSNEQFF
TGTGCCAGCAGCGTAGATGGGGGAGGGCCCTCCAATGAGCAGTTCTTC
>TRBD2|.|TRBJ2-3|TRBV27
CASTPIGGTDTQYF
TGTGCCAGCACCCCTATCGGGGGGACAGATACGCAGTATTTT